The 30 T cell receptor beta chains given below trace back to one sample, sequenced in a study of vaccination and CD4 T cells after COVID-19. As for treatment: roughly 10-day PBMC culture with coronavirus spike peptide pools or control peptides (ViraFEST assay). Harvesting of the unexposed donor's CD4+ T cells predated the COVID-19 pandemic (2011-2018). Sequencing of the DNA from cultured CD4+ T cells was carried out with the Oncomine TCR Beta short-read assay. TCRdb fed the PCR reads into MiXCR, producing one record per CDR3 protein. The data contain roughly 7,000 distinct CDR3 sequences, roughly 46% of them seen just once; the ten biggest clones take up around 31%. The antigens these receptors bind are not known. Material for sequencing was CD4+ T cells from blood, cultured in vitro. These TCRs come from a human donor in good health.

This clonotype was found once. The CDR3 spells CAWSPRSGANVLTF. The DNA of the CDR3 is TGTGCCTGGAGTCCTAGGTCTGGGGCCAACGTCCTGACTTTC. V gene TRBV30 combines with J gene TRBJ2-6, with unresolved D. CDR1 is GTSNPN, CDR2 SVGIG, per germline (reference sequence). The CDR3 runs 14 residues. The germline V and J ends were trimmed by 2 bases and 1 base, with 6 bases remaining between them.

This clonotype was counted between two and nine times. The V and J genes are TRBV5-1 and TRBJ2-5; possibly TRBD1 or TRBD2 for D (5 bases each). V shed 0 bases and J shed 0 bases, with 12 bases lying between them. This CDR3 has 16 amino acids. From germline, CDR1 is SGHRS and CDR2 YFSETQ. DNA for the CDR3: TGCGCCAGCAGCTTGGGAGGGGAAGGGTACCAAGAGACCCAGTACTTC. This sequence encodes CASSLGGEGYQETQYF.

This clonotype was counted a few times. The chain joins TRBV6-5 to TRBJ1-6, with D unclear. The CDR3 has 15 residues. Germline CDR1 MNHEY, CDR2 SVGAGI. V gave up 0 bases and J gave up 4 bases, with 7 bases separating them. CDR3 DNA sequence: TGTGCCAGCAGTTACTCGACGGGATATAATTCACCCCTCCACTTT. Encoded protein: CASSYSTGYNSPLHF.

This clonotype was picked up a small number of times. V is TRBV19 and J is TRBJ1-2; D is unresolved. Germline CDR1 reads LNHDA; CDR2 reads SQIVND (reference sequence). V was trimmed by 6 bases and J by 8 bases, leaving 16 bases between them. The CDR3 loop spans 13 amino acids. The CDR3 coding sequence is TGTGCCAGTAGACGGACTGACGACCACGGCTACACCTTC. Protein sequence: CASRRTDDHGYTF.

This clonotype was picked up one time. This sequence joins TRBV9 and TRBJ1-6; the D is unclear. The germline gives CDR1 SGDLS, CDR2 YYNGEE. The V end lost 0 bases, the J end lost 9 bases, and 7 bases lay between the germline ends. The CDR3 loop spans 13 amino acids. This CDR3 is CASSVAGRSPLHF. CDR3 nucleotides: TGTGCCAGCAGCGTAGCAGGACGTTCACCCCTCCACTTT. Full variable domain (missing parts from reference TRBV9 and TRBJ1-6): DSGVTQTPKHLITATGQRVTLRCSPRSGDLSVYWYQQSLDQGLQFLIQYYNGEERAKGNILERFSAQQFPDLHSELNLSSLELGDSALYFCASSVAGRSPLHFGNGTRLTVT.

The chain links TRBV18 to TRBJ2-7, with a tentative D call TRBD2 (5 bases). CDR1 and CDR2 (germline): KGHSH, LQKENI. This CDR3 is built from 12 residues. V gave up 2 bases and J gave up 4 bases, with 6 bases separating them. The CDR3 loop reads CASSPAGYEQYF. CDR3 coding DNA: TGTGCCAGCTCACCAGCGGGTTACGAGCAGTACTTC.

The V and J genes are TRBV6-2 or TRBV6-3 and TRBJ1-6, with 7 bases identical to TRBD1. Germline V gene lookup returns CDR1 MNHEY and CDR2 SVGEGT. This CDR3 contains 14 residues. V was pared by 5 bases and J by 9 bases, with 7 bases of the junction left unmatched. The CDR3 coding sequence is TGTGCCAGCAGTCTCGGGACAGTTCGTTCACCCCTCCACTTT. Encoded protein: CASSLGTVRSPLHF.

The sample holds a few counts of this clonotype. The chain recombines TRBV6-1 with TRBJ1-2; tentatively, D is TRBD1 (5 bases). This CDR3 contains 13 residues. V was pared by 4 bases and J by 3 bases, with 9 bases between. Germline values: CDR1 MNHNS, CDR2 SASEGT. This CDR3 reads CASSGSGDYGYTF. CDR3 in DNA: TGTGCCAGCAGTGGATCGGGGGACTATGGCTACACCTTC.

The chain couples TRBV12-3 or TRBV12-4 to TRBJ1-1; D gene ambiguous. The CDR3 length is 13 residues. Trimming cost V 1 base and J 1 base, with 4 bases left between them. CDR3: CASSLGPNTEAFF. CDR3 nucleotide sequence: TGTGCCAGCAGTTTAGGCCCGAACACTGAAGCTTTCTTT.

V is TRBV5-6 and J is TRBJ2-2; D not certain. The CDR3 has 16 amino acids. The germline CDR1 and CDR2 sequences are SGHDT and YYEEEE. V lost 1 base to trimming and J lost 0 bases, with 10 bases between them. CDR3 coding DNA: TGTGCCAGCAGCTTGTTGGTAGCCGCGAACACCGGGGAGCTGTTTTTT. Amino acid sequence: CASSLLVAANTGELFF.

The V and J genes are TRBV6-1 and TRBJ1-6; the D gene is possibly TRBD1 (6 bases). The CDR3 is made up of 17 amino acids. V lost 6 bases, J lost 8 bases, and 23 bases lay in between. Per the germline V gene, CDR1 is MNHNS and CDR2 is SASEGT. CDR3 sequence reads: CASSSAVGATMDSPLHF. Written as DNA, the CDR3 is TGTGCCAGCAGCTCCGCGGTGGGGGCTACTATGGATTCACCCCTCCACTTT.

By proportion, this clonotype is medium-sized. The chain links TRBV5-4 to TRBJ2-5; no reliable D call. Germline V gene lookup returns CDR1 SGHNT and CDR2 YYREEE (reference sequence). The germline V and J ends were trimmed by 0 bases and 2 bases, with 8 bases remaining between them. This CDR3 has 14 amino acids. CDR3 sequence (DNA): TGTGCCAGCAGCTTGGGAAATTCGCAAGAGACCCAGTACTTC. This codes for CASSLGNSQETQYF.

This clonotype has only a few counts. This chain links TRBV15 with TRBJ1-5, with D unresolved. Trimming removed 1 base at V and 6 bases at J, with 13 bases between. Germline V CDR1 and CDR2: LNHNV, YYDKDF (reference sequence). The CDR3 has 15 amino acids. CDR3 loop: CATSRGLKGGQPQHF. In DNA form, the CDR3 reads TGTGCCACCAGCAGAGGTCTAAAAGGCGGTCAGCCCCAGCATTTT.

This clonotype has a handful of counts. The V gene is TRBV7-2, the J gene TRBJ1-5; 9 positions match TRBD1. The length of the CDR3 is 15 residues. CDR1 and CDR2 from the germline V gene are SGHTA and FQGNSA. V gave up 6 bases and J gave up 6 bases; unmatched junction bases: 9. CDR3 loop: CASREGQGLGQPQHF. The CDR3 DNA reads TGTGCCAGCAGGGAGGGACAGGGTCTTGGTCAGCCCCAGCATTTT. Variable domain in full (rest from reference TRBV7-2 and TRBJ1-5): GAGVSQSPSNKVTEKGKDVELRCDPISGHTALYWYRQSLGQGLEFLIYFQGNSAPDKSGLPSDRFSAERTGGSVSTLTIQRTQQEDSAVYLCASREGQGLGQPQHFGDGTRLSIL.

The rearrangement links TRBV6-1 to TRBJ1-1; the match to TRBD1 covers 7 bases. In germline, CDR1 is MNHNS, CDR2 SASEGT. After removal of 6 bases from V and 1 base from J, the junction contained 5 bases not matched to a gene. The CDR3 is 14 residues long. The CDR3 protein is CASRTGDRNTEAFF. CDR3 coding DNA: TGTGCCAGCAGAACAGGGGATAGGAACACTGAAGCTTTCTTT.

This chain joins TRBV6-1 and TRBJ2-7; D possibly corresponds to TRBD2 (5 bases). Trimming took off 6 bases at V and 5 bases at J, with 20 bases between the two ends. The CDR3 has 15 residues. Germline CDR1 is MNHNS and CDR2 is SASEGT. CDR3 nucleotide sequence: TGTGCCAGCAGCCATCACGGGGAGTTGGTCAACGAGCAGTACTTC. Protein sequence: CASSHHGELVNEQYF.

This sequence joins TRBV7-9 and TRBJ2-5; no definite D call. The CDR3 length is 14 residues. The germline V gene encodes CDR1 SEHNR and CDR2 FQNEAQ (reference sequence). V lost 4 bases and J 2 bases, leaving 11 bases between the germline ends. CDR3 residues: CASSSRLGQETQYF. The CDR3 DNA reads as TGTGCCAGCAGCTCCCGACTCGGTCAAGAGACCCAGTACTTC. Full variable domain (rest looked up from reference TRBV7-9 and TRBJ2-5): DTGVSQNPRHKITKRGQNVTFRCDPISEHNRLYWYRQTLGQGPEFLTYFQNEAQLEKSRLLSDRFSAERPKGSFSTLEIQRTEQGDSAMYLCASSSRLGQETQYFGPGTRLLVL.

A single count supports this clonotype. The rearrangement links TRBV7-9 to TRBJ2-1; D is unresolved. There are 16 residues in the CDR3. Trimming pared 5 bases from V and 3 bases from J, leaving 17 bases between. Germline V gene data show CDR1 as SEHNR and CDR2 as FQNEAQ (reference sequence). The CDR3 DNA is TGTGCCAGCAGCCCGTGGGGATCTACTGACTACAATGAGCAGTTCTTC. Amino acids: CASSPWGSTDYNEQFF.

This clonotype was seen a few times. This chain connects TRBV27 to TRBJ1-2; the D is unclear. V was pared by 4 bases and J by 1 base, with 10 bases between. CDR1 MNHEY and CDR2 SMNVEV come from the germline V gene (reference sequence). The length of the CDR3 is 14 residues. In DNA form, the CDR3 reads TGTGCCAGCAGTTGGAAGGGCCTTAACTATGGCTACACCTTC. This encodes CASSWKGLNYGYTF.

There are a few counts of this clonotype. The V gene is TRBV11-1, the J gene TRBJ1-2; D gene uncertain. The CDR3 has 16 amino acids. Trimming removed 0 bases at V and 5 bases at J, with 16 bases between. Germline-derived CDR1 and CDR2 are SGHAT and FQDESV (reference sequence). CDR3 sequence: CASSLAVGSAGYGYTF. The CDR3 bases are TGTGCCAGCAGCTTAGCTGTCGGGTCAGCGGGATATGGCTACACCTTC.

Notes on this clonotype: The junction shows a germline mismatch at one end, possibly a read error. The rearrangement joins TRBV7-9 to TRBJ1-2; D call uncertain. The CDR3 length is 14 residues. The germline CDR1 and CDR2 sequences are SEHNR and FQNEAQ (reference sequence). CDR3 bases: TGTGCCAGCAGCTTAGGGCGGTCAAACTATGGCTACATCTTC. This sequence encodes CASSLGRSNYGYIF. Looking up the rest from reference TRBV7-9 and TRBJ1-2 gives the full variable domain: DTGVSQNPRHKITKRGQNVTFRCDPISEHNRLYWYRQTLGQGPEFLTYFQNEAQLEKSRLLSDRFSAERPKGSFSTLEIQRTEQGDSAMYLCASSLGRSNYGYIFGSGTRLTVV.

The genes are TRBV20-1 and TRBJ2-1, with 9 bases lining up with TRBD2. CDR1 is DFQATT, CDR2 SNEGSKA, per germline (reference sequence). This CDR3 is built from 15 residues. V was pared by 0 bases and J by 3 bases, with 3 bases of the junction left unmatched. The CDR3 DNA reads as TGCAGTGCTAGAGATCTTAGCGGGGGCTACAATGAGCAGTTCTTC. It codes for CSARDLSGGYNEQFF.

The rearrangement joins TRBV2 to TRBJ1-3; 7 bases agree with TRBD1. The germline gives CDR1 SNHLY, CDR2 FYNNEI. The CDR3 has 13 amino acids. J gave up 0 bases and V 9 bases, and 2 bases lay outside the gene matches. The CDR3, as DNA: TGTGCCAGAGGACAGGTCTCTGGAAACACCATATATTTT. This gives the protein CARGQVSGNTIYF.

The chain couples TRBV12-3 or TRBV12-4 to TRBJ1-1, with a tentative D call TRBD1 (6 bases). V lost 5 bases and J 1 base, leaving 20 bases between the germline ends. The CDR3 consists of 17 residues. The CDR3 DNA sequence: TGTGCCAGCAGTCTTATATTGATAGGACAGACGAACACTGAAGCTTTCTTT. It codes for CASSLILIGQTNTEAFF.

This clonotype is medium-sized. The J gene is TRBJ2-3, the V gene TRBV12-3 or TRBV12-4; D gene unclear. This CDR3 region has 13 residues. V was trimmed by 3 bases and J by 3 bases, leaving 7 bases between them. CDR3 bases: TGTGCCAGCAGTTTGGCCCAAACAGATACGCAGTATTTT. This sequence encodes CASSLAQTDTQYF.

This clonotype was observed a single time. The chain recombines TRBV5-4 with TRBJ2-2; 8 positions match TRBD1. Trimming cost V 3 bases and J 2 bases; bases outside gene matches: 3. The CDR3 has 15 residues. Germline loops: CDR1 SGHNT, CDR2 YYREEE (reference sequence). CDR3 nucleotide sequence: TGTGCCAGCAGCTCGGACAGGGAAAACACCGGGGAGCTGTTTTTT. It yields the protein CASSSDRENTGELFF. Based on the CDR3 plus reference TRBV5-4 and TRBJ2-2, the full variable domain is ETGVTQSPTHLIKTRGQQVTLRCSSQSGHNTVSWYQQALGQGPQFIFQYYREEENGRGNFPPRFSGLQFPNYSSELNVNALELDDSALYLCASSSDRENTGELFFGEGSRLTVL.

The J gene is TRBJ2-1, the V gene TRBV6-1; D is unresolved. The V gene's germline CDR1 is MNHNS and CDR2 SASEGT. The CDR3 spans 15 residues. Trimming pared 10 bases from V and 8 bases from J, leaving 24 bases between. CDR3 loop: CATRASNPSQDEQFF. The CDR3 nucleotides read TGTGCCACCCGGGCATCCAATCCCTCTCAGGATGAGCAGTTCTTC.

The CDR3 nucleotides read TGTGCCAGTAGTACCGGACTAGCGGGACAAGAGACCCAGTACTTC. It codes for CASSTGLAGQETQYF. This chain links TRBV19 with TRBJ2-5; 12 nucleotides line up with TRBD2. V dropped 4 bases and J dropped 2; count of bases not matched to a gene: 2. CDR1 LNHDA and CDR2 SQIVND come from the germline V gene (reference sequence). CDR3 length: 15 residues.

V is TRBV10-2 and J is TRBJ2-2; 11 bases match TRBD2. The germline V gene has CDR1 WSHSY and CDR2 SAAADI. There are 14 residues in the CDR3. V was clipped by 8 bases and J by 4 bases; unmatched bases: 3. The CDR3 DNA reads TGCGCCAGCCTAGCGGGGGGACGCACCGGGGAGCTGTTTTTT. Residues: CASLAGGRTGELFF.

This clonotype was counted a few times. This rearrangement joins TRBV11-3 to TRBJ1-5, with D possibly TRBD1 on 6 matching bases. Trimming cost V 5 bases and J 5 bases, with 28 bases left between them. The length of the CDR3 is 19 residues. Per germline, CDR1 SGHNT and CDR2 YENEEA. The CDR3 reads CASSPWARRGIRGDQPQHF. In DNA, the CDR3 is TGTGCCAGCAGCCCTTGGGCTAGGAGGGGGATTAGAGGTGATCAGCCCCAGCATTTT.